These T cell receptor beta chains were read from a single sample in a study of blood T cell repertoires in COVID-19. TCRdb keeps only in-frame clones here, not all; method: immunoSEQ multiplex PCR. This table has over 200,000 clones, approximately 84% appearing once. Sample: PBMCs or T cells enriched from blood (not recorded which). Receptor source: a man aged 55 to 70 who had recovered from COVID-19. Both conserved end residues are part of each CDR3. The D gene is left open where the match is weak. A row's size may be missing; if present it is once, few, many or a size class.

v_gene	j_gene	abundance	d_gene	CDR3aa	CDR3nt
TRBV5-1	TRBJ2-5	.	TRBD2	CASSLVASGGVETQYF	TGCGCCAGCAGCTTGGTGGCTAGCGGGGGTGTTGAGACCCAGTACTTC
TRBV11-2	TRBJ1-3	.	.	CASSYFTARSGNTIYF	TGTGCCAGCAGCTACTTCACAGCACGGTCTGGAAACACCATATATTTT
TRBV5-1	TRBJ2-5	.	TRBD1	CASSLEDRVQETQYF	TGCGCCAGCAGCCTCGAGGACAGGGTCCAAGAGACCCAGTACTTC
TRBV19	TRBJ1-2	.	.	CASSMTQRNYGYTF	TGTGCCAGTAGTATGACACAGAGAAACTATGGCTACACCTTC
TRBV27	TRBJ1-6	once	.	CASSFTNRSPLHF	TGTGCCAGCAGTTTCACCAACAGGTCACCCCTCCACTTT
TRBV7-9	TRBJ1-6	once	.	CASSLAWGDPPLHF	TGTGCCAGCAGCTTAGCGTGGGGGGATCCACCCCTCCACTTT
TRBV19	TRBJ2-4	.	.	CASNNRAGKNIQYF	TGTGCCAGTAACAACCGGGCAGGGAAAAACATTCAGTACTTC
TRBV5-6	TRBJ2-7	.	TRBD1	CASSRTGGDYEQYF	TGTGCCAGCAGCCGGACAGGGGGCGACTACGAGCAGTACTTC
TRBV7-9	TRBJ2-7	.	.	CASSTPNEGSEQYF	TGTGCCAGCAGCACACCCAATGAGGGAAGCGAGCAGTACTTC
TRBV28	TRBJ1-5	.	.	CASSSPLGGSNQPQHF	TGTGCCAGCAGTTCCCCCTTGGGGGGTAGCAATCAGCCCCAGCATTTT
TRBV11-3	TRBJ1-6	.	.	CASSPTGTYNSPLHF	TGTGCCAGCAGCCCAACCGGGACATACAATTCACCCCTCCACTTT
TRBV4-3	TRBJ2-6	.	TRBD2	CASSLRRWTSGGPGRANVLTF	TGCGCCAGCAGCCTTCGCAGGTGGACTAGCGGGGGCCCAGGGCGGGCCAACGTCCTGACTTTC
TRBV15	TRBJ1-1	.	TRBD1	CATSPNRRTGHTEAFF	TGTGCCACCAGCCCGAATCGCCGGACAGGGCACACTGAAGCTTTCTTT
TRBV5-1	TRBJ2-3	once	TRBD1	CASSLAGQVGNTQYF	TGCGCCAGCAGCTTGGCGGGACAGGTGGGAAATACGCAGTATTTT
TRBV3-1/TRBV3-2	TRBJ2-2	.	TRBD1	CASSPGTGFTGELFF	TGTGCCAGCAGCCCCGGGACAGGGTTCACCGGGGAGCTGTTTTTT
TRBV6-1	TRBJ1-5	.	TRBD1	CASSGDRGPSSNQPQHF	TGTGCCAGCAGTGGGGACAGGGGGCCGAGCAGCAATCAGCCCCAGCATTTT
TRBV7-2	TRBJ2-3	.	TRBD1	CASSGGGTGRYF	TGTGCCAGCAGCGGAGGTGGGACAGGGCGGTATTTT
TRBV7-9	TRBJ2-2	.	TRBD1	CASSFIPFAGTGRDGELFF	TGTGCCAGCAGCTTCATCCCCTTCGCCGGGACAGGGAGGGACGGGGAGCTGTTTTTT
TRBV6-1	TRBJ1-2	.	.	CASSEGRYGYGYTF	TGTGCCAGCAGTGAAGGGAGGTACGGCTATGGCTACACCTTC
TRBV11-1	TRBJ2-2	.	.	CASSLFQFTGELFF	TGTGCCAGCAGCTTATTTCAGTTTACCGGGGAGCTGTTTTTT
TRBV2	TRBJ2-5	.	TRBD1	CASSAGTGGETQYF	TGTGCCAGCAGTGCCGGGACAGGGGGCGAGACCCAGTACTTC
TRBV6-5	TRBJ1-1	.	.	CASRRQMNTEAFF	TGTGCCAGCAGGCGACAGATGAACACTGAAGCTTTCTTT
TRBV15	TRBJ1-3	.	.	CATSRDQYGNTIYF	TGTGCCACCAGCAGAGATCAGTACGGAAACACCATATATTTT
TRBV7-2	TRBJ2-1	.	TRBD2	CASSLEGRDYNEQFF	TGTGCCAGCAGCTTAGAAGGGAGGGACTACAATGAGCAGTTCTTC
TRBV29-1	TRBJ2-6	.	.	CSVEDWSSGANVLTF	TGCAGCGTTGAAGATTGGAGTTCTGGGGCCAACGTCCTGACTTTC
TRBV5-1	TRBJ2-7	.	.	CASSLARTNEQYF	TGCGCCAGCAGCTTGGCCAGGACAAACGAGCAGTACTTC
TRBV7-9	TRBJ1-6	few	.	CASSPTSGDSPLHF	TGTGCCAGCAGCCCAACATCAGGGGATTCACCCCTCCACTTT
TRBV27	TRBJ1-1	.	.	CASSLRENTEAFF	TGTGCCAGCAGTTTAAGAGAGAACACTGAAGCTTTCTTT
TRBV19	TRBJ1-5	.	TRBD1	CASSIGGQGWNQPQHF	TGTGCCAGTAGTATAGGAGGACAGGGGTGGAATCAGCCCCAGCATTTT
TRBV2	TRBJ2-1	.	.	CASSEALGHYNEQFF	TGTGCCAGCAGTGAAGCTTTGGGGCACTACAATGAGCAGTTCTTC
TRBV4-2	TRBJ2-5	.	TRBD2	CASSQGERGGFETQYF	TGTGCCAGCAGCCAAGGAGAGCGGGGGGGCTTTGAGACCCAGTACTTC
TRBV7-9	TRBJ1-1	.	TRBD1	CASSLAGDLGQGYAFF	TGTGCCAGCAGCTTAGCGGGGGATTTGGGACAGGGTTATGCTTTCTTT
TRBV3-1/TRBV3-2	TRBJ2-5	.	.	CASSQEGGGGAGTQYF	TGTGCCAGCAGCCAAGAAGGGGGTGGGGGTGCCGGGACCCAGTACTTC
TRBV5-1	TRBJ1-1	.	.	CASSFGSMNTEAFF	TGCGCCAGCAGCTTCGGGAGTATGAACACTGAAGCTTTCTTT
TRBV9	TRBJ2-1	.	.	CASSAHSTSYNEQFF	TGTGCCAGCAGCGCACACTCGACTTCCTACAATGAGCAGTTCTTC
TRBV19	TRBJ2-7	.	.	CATTYGYEQYF	TGTGCCACTACTTACGGGTACGAGCAGTACTTC
TRBV12-3/TRBV12-4	TRBJ2-2	.	.	CANRGSTGELFF	TGTGCCAACCGGGGGAGTACCGGGGAGCTGTTTTTT
TRBV19	TRBJ1-3	.	.	CASTPLGKGTGNTIYF	TGTGCCAGTACCCCCTTGGGGAAGGGGACTGGAAACACCATATATTTT
TRBV7-2	TRBJ1-2	few	.	CASSLGQVANYGYTF	TGTGCCAGCAGCTTAGGTCAGGTAGCTAACTATGGCTACACCTTC
TRBV19	TRBJ2-7	.	.	CASSMQAHYEQYF	TGTGCCAGTAGTATGCAGGCCCACTACGAGCAGTACTTC
TRBV10-3	TRBJ2-1	.	.	CAIRDSSYNEQFF	TGTGCCATCAGGGACAGCTCCTACAATGAGCAGTTCTTC
TRBV19	TRBJ1-5	.	TRBD1	CASRLQEGAPRQPQHF	TGTGCCAGCAGGCTTCAGGAGGGGGCGCCCCGGCAGCCCCAGCATTTT
TRBV2	TRBJ2-1	.	TRBD1	CASVPEPGQGWNEQFF	TGTGCCAGCGTCCCTGAACCGGGACAGGGTTGGAATGAGCAGTTCTTC
TRBV7-9	TRBJ2-2	.	TRBD2	CASSLSGGADTGELFF	TGTGCCAGCAGCTTATCCGGGGGGGCGGACACCGGGGAGCTGTTTTTT
TRBV10-3	TRBJ2-6	.	.	CAISEGGQISGANVLTF	TGTGCCATCAGTGAAGGGGGACAAATCTCTGGGGCCAACGTCCTGACTTTC
TRBV4-3	TRBJ2-4	.	.	CASSQDRAAGGIQYF	TGCGCCAGCAGCCAAGATCGGGCGGCCGGAGGCATTCAGTACTTC
TRBV5-1	TRBJ1-1	.	TRBD1	CASSWGQGLGTEAFF	TGCGCCAGCAGCTGGGGACAGGGGTTGGGCACTGAAGCTTTCTTT
TRBV9	TRBJ1-2	.	.	CASSAVQGSGGYTF	TGTGCCAGCAGCGCGGTGCAGGGCTCGGGTGGCTACACCTTC